Sequencing of this TCR beta chain was carried out in a study of shared clonotypes between healthy human individuals. It was CD45RO-negative cells, positively selected for CCR7, that made up naive CD8 cells, with terminally differentiated effector memory CD45RA+ cells excluded. V gave up 3 bases and J gave up 5 bases, with 13 bases separating them. The germline gives CDR1 MDHEN, CDR2 SYDVKM. The CDR3 consists of 14 residues. Details on this clone: Its antigen is unknown.

Splitting of each subset's genomic DNA was done evenly across several immunoSEQ plates. Sequencing was performed with immunoSEQ multiplex PCR; in TCRdb, only in-frame clones are kept and a portion is missing. Among about 2 million clones listed, 85% to 95% were seen once. Overall study results and limits: The donor pool, a small one, limited the genetic and exposure-history diversity represented. Memory subsets had estimated richness that was generally smaller than that of naive subsets. An effect of sequencing depth on clonotype sharing among donors was expected.

The clonotype comes from a man younger than 35 in good health. The rearrangement uses TRBV28 and TRBJ2-5, with a weak D call TRBD1 (6 bases). Sequenced sample: naive CD8+ T cells sorted from blood. Written as DNA, the CDR3 is TGTGCCAGCAGTTTCACAGGGTCGGGGGAGACCCAGTACTTC. Residues: CASSFTGSGETQYF.